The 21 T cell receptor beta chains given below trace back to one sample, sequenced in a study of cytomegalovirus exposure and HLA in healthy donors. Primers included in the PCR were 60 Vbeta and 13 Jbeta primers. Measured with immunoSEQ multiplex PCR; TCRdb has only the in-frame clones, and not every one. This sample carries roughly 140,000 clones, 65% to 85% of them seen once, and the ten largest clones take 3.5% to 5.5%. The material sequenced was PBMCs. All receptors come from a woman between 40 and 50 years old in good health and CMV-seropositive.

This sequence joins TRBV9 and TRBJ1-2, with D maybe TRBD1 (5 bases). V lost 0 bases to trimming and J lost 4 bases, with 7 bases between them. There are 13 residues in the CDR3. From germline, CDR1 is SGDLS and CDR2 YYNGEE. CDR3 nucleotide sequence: TGTGCCAGCAGCGTAGAAGGGGCCTATGGCTACACCTTC. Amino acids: CASSVEGAYGYTF.

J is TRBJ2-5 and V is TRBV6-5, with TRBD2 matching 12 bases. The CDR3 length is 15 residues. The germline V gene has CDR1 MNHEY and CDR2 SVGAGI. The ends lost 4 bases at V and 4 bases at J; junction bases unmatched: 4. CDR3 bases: TGTGCCAGCAGTTCTAGCGGGGGGGCCGGAGAGACCCAGTACTTC. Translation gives CASSSSGGAGETQYF.

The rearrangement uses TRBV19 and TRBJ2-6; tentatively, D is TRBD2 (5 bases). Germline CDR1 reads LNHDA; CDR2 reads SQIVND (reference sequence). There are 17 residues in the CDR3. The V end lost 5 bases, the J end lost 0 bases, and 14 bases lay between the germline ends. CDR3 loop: CASSRGEQYSGANVLTF. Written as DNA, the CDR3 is TGTGCCAGTAGTCGGGGAGAGCAGTACTCTGGGGCCAACGTCCTGACTTTC.

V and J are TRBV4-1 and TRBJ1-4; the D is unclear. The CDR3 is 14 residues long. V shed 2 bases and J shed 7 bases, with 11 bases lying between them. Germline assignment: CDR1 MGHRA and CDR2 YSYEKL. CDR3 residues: CASSQSVRGEKLFF. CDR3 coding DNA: TGCGCCAGCAGCCAATCGGTTCGAGGTGAAAAACTGTTTTTT.

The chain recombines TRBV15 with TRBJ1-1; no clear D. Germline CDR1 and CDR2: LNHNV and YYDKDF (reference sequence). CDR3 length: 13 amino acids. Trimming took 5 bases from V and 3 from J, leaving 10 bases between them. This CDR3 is CATSASEDTEAFF. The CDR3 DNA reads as TGTGCCACCAGCGCCAGTGAGGACACTGAAGCTTTCTTT.

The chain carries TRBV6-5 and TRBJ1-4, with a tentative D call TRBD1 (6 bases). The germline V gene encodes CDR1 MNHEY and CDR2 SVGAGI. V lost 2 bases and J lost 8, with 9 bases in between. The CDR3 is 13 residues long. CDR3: CASSYRDREKLFF. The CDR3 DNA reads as TGTGCCAGCAGTTACCGAGACAGGGAAAAACTGTTTTTT.

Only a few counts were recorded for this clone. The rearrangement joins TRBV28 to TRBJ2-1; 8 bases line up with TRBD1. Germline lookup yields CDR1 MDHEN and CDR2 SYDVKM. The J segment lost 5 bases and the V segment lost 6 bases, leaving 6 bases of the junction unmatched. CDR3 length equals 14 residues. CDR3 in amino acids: CASRAGGANNEQFF. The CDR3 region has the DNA TGTGCCAGCAGGGCAGGGGGCGCGAACAATGAGCAGTTCTTC.

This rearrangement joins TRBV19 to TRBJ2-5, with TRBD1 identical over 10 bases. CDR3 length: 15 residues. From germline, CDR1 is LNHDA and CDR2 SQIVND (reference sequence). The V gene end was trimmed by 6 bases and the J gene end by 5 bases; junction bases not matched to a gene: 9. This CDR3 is CASRGGDRGSETQYF. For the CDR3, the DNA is TGTGCCAGTAGGGGGGGGGACAGGGGTTCGGAGACCCAGTACTTC.

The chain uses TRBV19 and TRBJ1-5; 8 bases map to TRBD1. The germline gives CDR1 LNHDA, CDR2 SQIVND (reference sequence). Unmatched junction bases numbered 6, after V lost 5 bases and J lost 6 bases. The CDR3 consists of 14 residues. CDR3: CASSPTGVSQPQHF. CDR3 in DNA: TGTGCCAGTAGTCCGACAGGGGTCTCTCAGCCCCAGCATTTT.

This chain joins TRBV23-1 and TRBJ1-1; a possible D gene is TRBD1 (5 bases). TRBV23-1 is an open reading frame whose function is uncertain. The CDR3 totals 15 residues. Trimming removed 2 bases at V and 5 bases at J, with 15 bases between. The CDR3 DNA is TGCGCCAGCAGTCAACCTCCCAGGGTTGAAACTGAAGCTTTCTTT. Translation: CASSQPPRVETEAFF.

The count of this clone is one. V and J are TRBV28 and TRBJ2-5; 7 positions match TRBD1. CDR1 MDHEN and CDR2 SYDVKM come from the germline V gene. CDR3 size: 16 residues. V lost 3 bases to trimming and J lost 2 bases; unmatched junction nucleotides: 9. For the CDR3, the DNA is TGTGCCAGCAGTTTTCAAACCGGGACAGTTCAAGAGACCCAGTACTTC. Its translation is CASSFQTGTVQETQYF.

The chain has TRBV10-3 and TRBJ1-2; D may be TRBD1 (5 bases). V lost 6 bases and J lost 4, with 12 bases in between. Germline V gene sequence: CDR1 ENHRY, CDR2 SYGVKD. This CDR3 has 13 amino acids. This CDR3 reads CAISRDWGYGYTF. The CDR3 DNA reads TGTGCCATCAGCCGGGACTGGGGCTATGGCTACACCTTC.

CDR3 amino acids: CASSSGTGVSGNTIYF. In nucleotides, the CDR3 is TGTGCCAGCAGCTCGGGGACAGGGGTTTCTGGAAACACCATATATTTT. This chain connects TRBV7-6 to TRBJ1-3, with 10 bases that match TRBD1. CDR1 is SGHVS, CDR2 FNYEAQ, per germline. Germline trimming cut 4 bases from V and 1 base from J; bases unmatched to any gene: 4. The CDR3 sequence is 16 residues long.

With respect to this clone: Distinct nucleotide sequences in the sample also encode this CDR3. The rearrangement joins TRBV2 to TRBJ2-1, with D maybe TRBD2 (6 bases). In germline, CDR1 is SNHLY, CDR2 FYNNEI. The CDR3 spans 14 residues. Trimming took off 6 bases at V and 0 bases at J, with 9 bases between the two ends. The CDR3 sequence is CASRLASSYNEQFF. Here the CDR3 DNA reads TGTGCCAGCAGGCTAGCGAGCTCCTACAATGAGCAGTTCTTC.

The CDR3: CASGSWEADYGYTF. The CDR3 DNA reads TGTGCTAGTGGTTCCTGGGAGGCGGACTATGGCTACACCTTC. The chain links TRBV12-5 to TRBJ1-2; D unclear. This CDR3 spans 14 amino acids. V was pared by 4 bases and J by 3 bases, with 12 bases between. Germline V CDR1 and CDR2: LGHNT, FRNRAP.

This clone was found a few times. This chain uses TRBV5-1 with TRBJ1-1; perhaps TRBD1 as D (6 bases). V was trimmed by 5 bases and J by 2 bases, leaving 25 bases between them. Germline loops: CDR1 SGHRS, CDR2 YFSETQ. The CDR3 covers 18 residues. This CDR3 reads CASSYGGQGRGSNTEAFF. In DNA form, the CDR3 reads TGCGCCAGCAGTTATGGCGGCCAGGGGAGGGGGTCAAACACTGAAGCTTTCTTT.

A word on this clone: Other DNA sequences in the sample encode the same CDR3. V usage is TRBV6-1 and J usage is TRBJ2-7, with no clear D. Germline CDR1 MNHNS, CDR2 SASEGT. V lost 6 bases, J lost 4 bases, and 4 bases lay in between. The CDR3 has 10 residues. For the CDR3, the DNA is TGTGCCAGCAGCTTATACGAGCAGTACTTC. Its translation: CASSLYEQYF.

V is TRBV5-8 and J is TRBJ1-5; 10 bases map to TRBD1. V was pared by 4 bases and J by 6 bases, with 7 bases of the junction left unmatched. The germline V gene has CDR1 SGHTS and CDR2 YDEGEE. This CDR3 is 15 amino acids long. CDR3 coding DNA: TGTGCCAGCAGCACGACAGGGGGCTTGGGTCAGCCCCAGCATTTT. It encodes CASSTTGGLGQPQHF.

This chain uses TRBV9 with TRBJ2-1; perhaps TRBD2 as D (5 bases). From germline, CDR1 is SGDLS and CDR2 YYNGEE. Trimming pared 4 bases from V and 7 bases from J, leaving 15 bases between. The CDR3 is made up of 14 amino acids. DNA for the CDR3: TGTGCCAGCAGCCCGGGCCGGGGTTTAAATGAGCAGTTCTTC. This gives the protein CASSPGRGLNEQFF.

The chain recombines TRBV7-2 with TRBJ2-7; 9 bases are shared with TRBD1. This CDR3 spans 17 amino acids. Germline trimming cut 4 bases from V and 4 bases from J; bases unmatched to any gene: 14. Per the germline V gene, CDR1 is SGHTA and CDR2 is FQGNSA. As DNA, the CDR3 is TGTGCCAGCAGCTCGCCGGGACAGGGACGTTCTAAGTACGAGCAGTACTTC. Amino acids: CASSSPGQGRSKYEQYF.

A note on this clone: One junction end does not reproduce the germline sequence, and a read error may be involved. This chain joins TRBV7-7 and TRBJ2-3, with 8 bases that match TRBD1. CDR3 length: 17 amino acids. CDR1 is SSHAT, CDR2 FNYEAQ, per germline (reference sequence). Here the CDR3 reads CASSVSFPGGGTDTQYF. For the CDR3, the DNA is TGTGCTAGCAGCGTATCCTTTCCAGGGGGCGGAACAGATACGCAGTATTTT.